These 20 T cell receptor beta chains originate from one sample sequenced in a study of breast tumors, draining lymph nodes, adjacent tissues. Axillary draining lymph nodes of breast cancer patients supplied the node samples. One entry per CDR3 protein results from TCRdb running MiXCR on the multiplex PCR reads. The table has 140,000 or so distinct CDR3 sequences, approximately 32% seen once. Sequenced sample: axillary lymph node tissue. Every receptor here comes from a female donor with breast cancer. Some clones in this sample may be carry-over from other donors' samples.

This clonotype was seen at least ten times. The chain has TRBV27 and TRBJ2-3; D may be TRBD1 or TRBD2 (5 bases each). This CDR3 is built from 15 residues. CDR1 MNHEY and CDR2 SMNVEV come from the germline V gene (reference sequence). V was cut by 4 bases and J by 6 bases, with 17 bases left in between. The CDR3 loop reads CASSSWDGSEDTQYF. CDR3 sequence (DNA): TGTGCCAGCAGTTCCTGGGACGGAAGCGAGGATACGCAGTATTTT.

On this clonotype: A much larger clone sits a single nucleotide away, making a read error possible. The rearrangement uses TRBV20-1 and TRBJ1-2; TRBD1 aligns across 9 bases. Looked up from germline, CDR1 is DFQATT and CDR2 is SNEGSKA (reference sequence). This CDR3 has 12 residues. The CDR3 region is CSALGQGRGSTF. The CDR3 DNA reads TGCAGTGCTTTGGGACAGGGACGGGGCTCCACCTTC.

The chain is built from TRBV20-1 and TRBJ1-2; D perhaps matches TRBD1 (6 bases). V lost 7 bases to trimming and J lost 7 bases, with 13 bases between them. CDR1 DFQATT and CDR2 SNEGSKA come from the germline V gene (reference sequence). This CDR3 contains 11 residues. The CDR3 is CSGTGRGGYTF. The CDR3 DNA reads TGCAGTGGAACAGGGAGGGGTGGCTACACCTTC.

The sample holds many counts of this clonotype. The chain has TRBV20-1 and TRBJ1-3; D call uncertain. This CDR3 is built from 14 residues. The V and J ends lost 3 bases and 0 bases respectively, with 9 bases between them. Germline values: CDR1 DFQATT, CDR2 SNEGSKA (reference sequence). CDR3 loop: CSASLGVSGNTIYF. CDR3 bases: TGCAGTGCTAGTTTGGGTGTCTCTGGAAACACCATATATTTT.

This clonotype appeared many times. V and J are TRBV20-1 and TRBJ1-4; TRBD1 agrees at 11 bases. From germline, CDR1 is DFQATT and CDR2 SNEGSKA (reference sequence). The length of the CDR3 is 14 residues. V shed 8 bases and J 6 bases; nucleotides not matched to a gene: 8. CDR3 amino acids: CSPRAGQGDEKLFF. The DNA of the CDR3 is TGCAGTCCGAGGGCGGGACAGGGGGATGAAAAACTGTTTTTT.

The J gene is TRBJ1-5, the V gene TRBV7-2, with unresolved D. Germline lookup yields CDR1 SGHTA and CDR2 FQGNSA. This CDR3 has 21 amino acids. The V end lost 3 bases, the J end lost 0 bases, and 27 bases lay between the germline ends. The CDR3: CASSFGLGWQEIGCSNQPQHF. DNA for the CDR3: TGTGCCAGCAGCTTTGGACTCGGCTGGCAAGAAATAGGTTGTAGCAATCAGCCCCAGCATTTT.

The gene calls are TRBV11-2 and TRBJ2-3, with 7 bases identical to TRBD2. This CDR3 spans 15 amino acids. J gave up 11 bases and V 1 base, and 12 bases lay outside the gene matches. Germline V CDR1 and CDR2: SGHAT, FQNNGV. CDR3 DNA sequence: TGTGCCAGCAGCTTAGGGCTAGCGGAGGAAAATGAGCAGTATTTT. Its translation is CASSLGLAEENEQYF. Together with reference TRBV11-2 and TRBJ2-3, the CDR3 gives the full variable domain: EAGVAQSPRYKIIEKRQSVAFWCNPISGHATLYWYQQILGQGPKLLIQFQNNGVVDDSQLPKDRFSAERLKGVDSTLKIQPAKLEDSAVYLCASSLGLAEENEQYFGPGTRLTVL.

The rearrangement links TRBV4-2 to TRBJ1-2, with D tentatively TRBD1 (5 bases). This CDR3 is built from 14 residues. CDR1 is LGHNA and CDR2 is YNFKEQ in the germline V gene. The V gene lost 4 bases and the J gene lost 1 base, with 10 bases spanning the gap. CDR3 in DNA: TGTGCCAGCAGCCCTTTGGGGGGTAACTATGGCTACACCTTC. Translating gives CASSPLGGNYGYTF.

This clonotype was seen more than once but under ten times. A much larger clone is a single base away; this may be a read error. The V gene is TRBV11-3, the J gene TRBJ2-1, with D possibly being TRBD1 (5 bases). V was shortened by 1 base and J by 5 bases, with 9 bases between the two germline ends. Germline V gene lookup returns CDR1 SGHNT and CDR2 YENEEA. The CDR3 loop spans 14 amino acids. The CDR3, as DNA: TGTGCCAGCAGCTTAGGCCCAGGGCACAATGAGCAGTTCTTC. As protein: CASSLGPGHNEQFF.

Points on this clonotype: A much larger clone sits a single nucleotide away, making a read error possible. This rearrangement joins TRBV7-2 to TRBJ2-6, with D perhaps TRBD1 (5 bases). This CDR3 has 15 amino acids. Per germline, CDR1 SGHTA and CDR2 FQGNSA. The CDR3, as DNA: TGTGCCAGCAGCTTCCGGTTGTCTGGGGCCAACGCCCTGCCTTTC. Its protein is CASSFRLSGANALPF.

This clonotype was picked up many times. This sequence joins TRBV19 and TRBJ1-4, with TRBD1 matching over 10 bases. Unmatched junction bases numbered 2, after V lost 7 bases and J lost 6 bases. The CDR3 length is 13 residues. Germline V gene data show CDR1 as LNHDA and CDR2 as SQIVND (reference sequence). As DNA, the CDR3 is TGTGCCAGTAAAGGGACAGGGGATGAAAAACTGTTTTTT. Encoded protein: CASKGTGDEKLFF.

The sample holds many counts of this clonotype. The chain recombines TRBV7-9 with TRBJ2-7; D unresolved. The CDR3 is 14 residues long. Germline assignment: CDR1 SEHNR and CDR2 FQNEAQ (reference sequence). Between the trimmed V and J ends, which lost 0 bases and 0 bases, there was a span of 6 bases. The CDR3: CASSLAQSSYEQYF. The CDR3 DNA sequence: TGTGCCAGCAGCTTAGCGCAGAGCTCCTACGAGCAGTACTTC.

In its sample, this clonotype was seen many times. V gene TRBV19 combines with J gene TRBJ1-6; D is ambiguous. The CDR3 contains 14 residues. The V gene's germline CDR1 is LNHDA and CDR2 SQIVND (reference sequence). Between the trimmed V and J ends, which lost 6 bases and 9 bases, there was a span of 15 bases. The DNA of the CDR3 is TGTGCCAGTAGGTGGGGTGGGGAGGCTTCACCCCTCCACTTT. It specifies CASRWGGEASPLHF.

This clonotype came up many times. The rearrangement uses TRBV4-3 and TRBJ1-2; TRBD1 agrees at 8 bases. Germline CDR1 LGHNA, CDR2 YSLEER. This CDR3 is 14 amino acids long. V gave up 3 bases and J gave up 5 bases; unmatched junction bases: 5. The CDR3 nucleotides are TGCGCCAGCAGCCAGGGGACAGGAAGGTATGGCTACACCTTC. This sequence encodes CASSQGTGRYGYTF.

This clonotype was seen many times. The V call is TRBV19, the J call TRBJ1-2; D remains ambiguous. The CDR3 consists of 12 residues. Deletions cut 7 bases from V and 7 bases from J, with 13 bases between. The germline CDR1 and CDR2 sequences are LNHDA and SQIVND (reference sequence). The CDR3 here is CASKEGPSGYTF. The CDR3 nucleotides read TGTGCCAGTAAAGAGGGCCCAAGTGGCTACACCTTC.

This clonotype showed up many times. V is TRBV5-5 and J is TRBJ1-2, with TRBD1 identical over 8 bases. The CDR3 is 15 amino acids. Losses at the gene ends were 0 bases for V and 8 bases for J; bases not matched to a gene: 9. Germline loops: CDR1 SGHKS, CDR2 YYEKEE (reference sequence). CDR3 in DNA: TGTGCCAGCAGCTTGGTTGTGACAGGGGTGTTGGGCTACACCTTC. It encodes CASSLVVTGVLGYTF. Based on the CDR3 plus reference TRBV5-5 and TRBJ1-2, the full variable domain is DAGVTQSPTHLIKTRGQQVTLRCSPISGHKSVSWYQQVLGQGPQFIFQYYEKEERGRGNFPDRFSARQFPNYSSELNVNALLLGDSALYLCASSLVVTGVLGYTFGSGTRLTVV.

The chain employs TRBV20-1 and TRBJ2-3; 8 positions agree with TRBD2. The V segment lost 3 bases and the J segment 1 base; nucleotides outside the gene matches: 12. Germline CDR1 and CDR2: DFQATT and SNEGSKA (reference sequence). CDR3 length equals 17 residues. The CDR3 region has the DNA TGCAGTGCTAGCGGGGGGGGGGCGCAGGGCCGCACAGATACGCAGTATTTT. Residues: CSASGGGAQGRTDTQYF.

This clonotype was counted only a few times. A clone one base away is much larger, so this may be a read error. The J gene is TRBJ2-3, the V gene TRBV11-2, with D perhaps being TRBD1 or TRBD2 (6 bases each). The germline CDR1 and CDR2 sequences are SGHAT and FQNNGV. Trimming took off 5 bases at V and 2 bases at J, with 20 bases between the two ends. The CDR3 covers 17 residues. CDR3 DNA sequence: TGTGCCAGCAGCCTACGATGGGGGGCCTTTGTCACAGATACGCAGTATTTT. Its protein product is CASSLRWGAFVTDTQYF.

The chain carries TRBV7-2 and TRBJ2-3, with D unresolved. Gene TRBJ1-5 matches the end of the DNA better, so the J call may be wrong. The germline V gene encodes CDR1 SGHTA and CDR2 FQGNSA. This CDR3 has 15 amino acids. Here the CDR3 DNA reads TGTGCCAGCAGCTTAGTTGGCAACCGAGCGGATACGCAGCATTTT. This translates into CASSLVGNRADTQHF.

This clonotype was recorded a few times. The rearrangement joins TRBV6-2 or TRBV6-3 to TRBJ2-7, with D possibly TRBD1 on 6 matching bases. Between the trimmed V and J ends, which lost 6 bases and 2 bases, there was a span of 14 bases. Germline values: CDR1 MNHEY, CDR2 SVGEGT. The CDR3 has 14 amino acids. The DNA of the CDR3 is TGTGCCAGCAGCCCGCAGGGGAAGACCTACGAGCAGTACGTC. It codes for CASSPQGKTYEQYV.